This T cell receptor (beta chain) derives from a study of blood T cell repertoires in COVID-19. The table came from immunoSEQ multiplex PCR; TCRdb's copy has only in-frame clones and leaves some out. The data contain approximately 300,000 clones, about 89% of them seen just once; the ten biggest clones take up approximately 4.7%. The receptor's source is a man in his 60s who had recovered from COVID-19. The sequencing input was PBMCs or T cells enriched from blood (not recorded which).

DNA of the CDR3: TGTGCCAGCAGGGGGGACAGGAACACTGAAGCTTTCTTT. It encodes CASRGDRNTEAFF. This chain links TRBV2 with TRBJ1-1; 7 bases agree with TRBD1. The V segment lost 6 bases and the J segment 1 base; nucleotides outside the gene matches: 2. The CDR3 extends over 13 amino acids. Germline V gene lookup returns CDR1 SNHLY and CDR2 FYNNEI. Supplemented by reference TRBV2 and TRBJ1-1, the full variable domain reads EPEVTQTPSHQVTQMGQEVILRCVPISNHLYFYWYRQILGQKVEFLVSFYNNEISEKSEIFDDQFSVERPDGSNFTLKIRSTKLEDSAMYFCASRGDRNTEAFFGQGTRLTVV.